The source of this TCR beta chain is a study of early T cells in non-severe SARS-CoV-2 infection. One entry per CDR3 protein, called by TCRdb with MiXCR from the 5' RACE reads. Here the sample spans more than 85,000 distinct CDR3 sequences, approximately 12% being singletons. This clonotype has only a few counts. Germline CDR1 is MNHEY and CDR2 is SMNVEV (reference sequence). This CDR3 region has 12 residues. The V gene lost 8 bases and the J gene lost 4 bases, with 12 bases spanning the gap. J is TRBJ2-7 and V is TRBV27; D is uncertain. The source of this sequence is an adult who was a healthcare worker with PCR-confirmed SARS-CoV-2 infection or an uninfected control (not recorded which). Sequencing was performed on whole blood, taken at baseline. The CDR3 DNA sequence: TGTGCCAGCGGCAGGAACTTATACGAGCAGTACTTC. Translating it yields CASGRNLYEQYF.